These 24 T cell receptor beta chains were all obtained from the same sample, sequenced in a study of blood T cells in healthy people across ages. It was with a sample-barcoded 5' primer and a J-beta primer mix that a second PCR of roughly 7 to 12 cycles was run. TCRdb passed the 5' RACE reads through MiXCR, listing each CDR3 protein once. This sample carries 550,000 to 750,000 distinct CDR3 sequences, more than 20% of them seen once, and the ten largest clones take more than 3%. Sequenced material: blood. Receptor source: a man aged 65-85 years in good health.

Turning to this clonotype: The junction departs from germline at one end; a sequencing error may be responsible. V is TRBV5-6 and J is TRBJ2-2; 8 bases align to TRBD2. This CDR3 has 17 residues. CDR1 and CDR2 from the germline V gene are SGHDT and YYEEEE. CDR3 sequence (DNA): TGTACCAGCAGCTTGTTGCCACACGGGAGGGCCACCGGGGAGCTGTTTTTT. It is translated as CTSSLLPHGRATGELFF.

This clonotype was seen more than once but under ten times. This chain joins TRBV9 and TRBJ2-1; TRBD2 aligns across 9 bases. The germline V gene encodes CDR1 SGDLS and CDR2 YYNGEE. The CDR3 has 14 amino acids. V was pared by 0 bases and J by 7 bases, with 2 bases of the junction left unmatched. CDR3 region: CASSVVSGRNEQFF. The DNA of the CDR3 is TGTGCCAGCAGCGTAGTGAGCGGGAGGAATGAGCAGTTCTTC.

The V gene is TRBV28, the J gene TRBJ1-1, with 12 positions matching TRBD1. After removal of 4 bases from V and 4 bases from J, the junction contained 10 bases not matched to a gene. From germline, CDR1 is MDHEN and CDR2 SYDVKM. The CDR3 covers 17 residues. The CDR3 sequence is CASSSPGQGARGTEAFF. The CDR3 bases are TGTGCCAGCAGTTCCCCGGGACAGGGGGCGCGGGGCACTGAAGCTTTCTTT.

The J gene is TRBJ2-5, the V gene TRBV7-6; 8 nucleotides align to TRBD2. The assigned J gene may be wrong: the sequence end matches TRBJ2-7 better. Germline CDR1 reads SGHVS; CDR2 reads FNYEAQ. The CDR3 has 13 amino acids. The CDR3 coding sequence is TGTGCCAGCAGTCGACTAGCGATCCACGAGCAGTACTTC. Translation gives CASSRLAIHEQYF.

Only a few counts were recorded for this clonotype. The gene calls are TRBV5-1 and TRBJ1-1, with 8 nucleotides matching TRBD1. V lost 4 bases, J lost 7 bases, and 12 bases stayed unmatched. CDR1 is SGHRS, CDR2 YFSETQ, per germline. The CDR3 length is 15 residues. In nucleotides, the CDR3 is TGCGCCAGCAGCATTACAACAGGGGGATTTGGTGAAGCTTTCTTT. Amino acids: CASSITTGGFGEAFF.

This clonotype was seen a few times. The junction does not match germline at one end; this may be a read error. This rearrangement joins TRBV29-1 to TRBJ1-1; 9 bases are a match to TRBD1. This CDR3 is 16 amino acids long. CDR1 and CDR2 (germline): SQVTM, ANQGSEA. CDR3 DNA: TGCAGCGTTGAATCCCGGTACAGGGGGCTGAACACAGAAGCTTTCTTT. It yields the protein CSVESRYRGLNTEAFF.

The CDR3 DNA reads TGCAGCGCTGCCCGAAGGAACACTGAAGCTTTCTTT. Amino acid sequence: CSAARRNTEAFF. The rearrangement joins TRBV29-1 to TRBJ1-1, with D hard to call. This CDR3 is built from 12 residues. V lost 7 bases to trimming and J lost 1 base, with 10 bases between them. The germline CDR1 and CDR2 sequences are SQVTM and ANQGSEA.

This clonotype has a single count. The chain is built from TRBV5-5 and TRBJ1-6; a weak D match, TRBD1 (6 bases). The V gene lost 2 bases and the J gene lost 11 bases, with 14 bases spanning the gap. Per germline, CDR1 SGHKS and CDR2 YYEKEE (reference sequence). This CDR3 contains 14 residues. The CDR3 region is CASSLHRDLTPLHF. The CDR3 DNA reads as TGTGCCAGCAGCTTACACAGGGACCTCACACCCCTCCACTTT.

This clonotype came up a few times. The chain couples TRBV7-9 to TRBJ2-5; D possibly corresponds to TRBD1 (6 bases). This CDR3 comprises 15 residues. CDR1 SEHNR and CDR2 FQNEAQ come from the germline V gene (reference sequence). Deletions cut 5 bases from V and 2 bases from J, with 15 bases between. The CDR3: CASSPMQGWQETQYF. DNA for the CDR3: TGTGCCAGCAGCCCGATGCAGGGGTGGCAAGAGACCCAGTACTTC.

This clonotype showed up many times. The V call is TRBV28, the J call TRBJ2-5; TRBD1 matches 7 bases. The V segment lost 5 bases and the J segment 4 bases; nucleotides outside the gene matches: 4. Germline V gene lookup returns CDR1 MDHEN and CDR2 SYDVKM. The CDR3 loop spans 13 amino acids. The CDR3 loop reads CASSTGQPETQYF. The DNA for the CDR3 is TGTGCCAGCAGTACGGGACAGCCAGAGACCCAGTACTTC.

The chain combines TRBV5-1 with TRBJ2-7; D unclear. V lost 1 base and J lost 4, with 15 bases in between. From germline, CDR1 is SGHRS and CDR2 YFSETQ. There are 15 residues in the CDR3. The CDR3 reads CASSLPGSRAYEQYF. The DNA for the CDR3 is TGCGCCAGCAGCTTGCCCGGGTCTCGGGCTTACGAGCAGTACTTC. Complete variable domain (other parts from reference TRBV5-1 and TRBJ2-7): KAGVTQTPRYLIKTRGQQVTLSCSPISGHRSVSWYQQTPGQGLQFLFEYFSETQRNKGNFPGRFSGRQFSNSRSEMNVSTLELGDSALYLCASSLPGSRAYEQYFGPGTRLTVT.

J is TRBJ2-2 and V is TRBV4-3; D remains unclear. Deletions cut 0 bases from V and 6 bases from J, with 17 bases between. Germline V gene lookup returns CDR1 LGHNA and CDR2 YSLEER. This CDR3 spans 17 amino acids. This CDR3 reads CASSQDAISKDPGELFF. The DNA of the CDR3 is TGCGCCAGCAGCCAAGATGCCATATCCAAGGATCCCGGGGAGCTGTTTTTT.

J is TRBJ1-6 and V is TRBV7-9; D is unresolved. CDR1 is SEHNR and CDR2 is FQNEAQ in the germline V gene (reference sequence). This CDR3 is built from 15 residues. Trimming pared 5 bases from V and 4 bases from J, leaving 12 bases between. In nucleotides, the CDR3 is TGTGCCAGCAGCCCCACGCACCTTTATAATTCACCCCTCCACTTT. Translated: CASSPTHLYNSPLHF. Combining the CDR3 with reference TRBV7-9 and TRBJ1-6 gives the whole variable domain DTGVSQNPRHKITKRGQNVTFRCDPISEHNRLYWYRQTLGQGPEFLTYFQNEAQLEKSRLLSDRFSAERPKGSFSTLEIQRTEQGDSAMYLCASSPTHLYNSPLHFGNGTRLTVT.

The chain carries TRBV2 and TRBJ2-5; 9 bases fit TRBD2. This CDR3 region has 15 residues. Unmatched junction bases numbered 7, after V lost 4 bases and J lost 4 bases. The germline CDR1 and CDR2 sequences are SNHLY and FYNNEI. CDR3 residues: CASSARAGGSETQYF. The DNA for the CDR3 is TGTGCCAGCAGTGCTAGAGCGGGAGGCTCAGAGACCCAGTACTTC.

The chain uses TRBV12-3 or TRBV12-4 and TRBJ1-3, with D uncertain. This CDR3 comprises 15 residues. V lost 6 bases and J 3 bases, leaving 15 bases between the germline ends. CDR3 bases: TGTGCCAGCAGAGCCCGGGCAGGCCATGGAAACACCATATATTTT. Translating gives CASRARAGHGNTIYF.

A remark on this clonotype: A read error may account for a junction end that differs from germline. The genes are TRBV27 and TRBJ2-3; the D gene is possibly TRBD2 (6 bases). The V gene's germline CDR1 is MNHEY and CDR2 SMNVEV (reference sequence). The CDR3 consists of 12 residues. CDR3 protein: CASGEVSDTQCF. CDR3 coding DNA: TGTGCCAGCGGGGAGGTCTCGGATACGCAGTGTTTT.

The chain uses TRBV7-9 and TRBJ1-5; 11 bases match TRBD1. V lost 5 bases to trimming and J lost 5 bases; unmatched junction nucleotides: 8. The V gene's germline CDR1 is SEHNR and CDR2 FQNEAQ (reference sequence). The CDR3 consists of 16 residues. The CDR3 nucleotides read TGTGCCAGCAGCAGAGGGACAGGGGGAAAGGATCAGCCCCAGCATTTT. Its translation: CASSRGTGGKDQPQHF.

There are a few counts of this clonotype. Here the CDR3 DNA reads TGTGCCAGCAGCTTAACCGGGACAGGGAACAATCAGCCCCAGCATTTT. Translating gives CASSLTGTGNNQPQHF. The chain recombines TRBV11-2 with TRBJ1-5, with 9 bases identical to TRBD1. Per the germline V gene, CDR1 is SGHAT and CDR2 is FQNNGV. V dropped 2 bases and J dropped 3; count of bases not matched to a gene: 5. The CDR3 contains 16 residues.

This clonotype was counted ten times or more. The genes are TRBV3-1 and TRBJ2-7, with TRBD2 matching over 12 bases. V shed 3 bases and J 0 bases; nucleotides not matched to a gene: 0. The V gene's germline CDR1 is LGHDT and CDR2 YNNKEL (reference sequence). CDR3 length: 15 amino acids. The DNA for the CDR3 is TGTGCCAGCAGCCAGACTAGCGGGAGCTCCTACGAGCAGTACTTC. Protein sequence: CASSQTSGSSYEQYF.

The chain recombines TRBV11-2 with TRBJ2-6; possibly TRBD1 for D (5 bases). Between the trimmed V and J ends, which lost 0 bases and 2 bases, there was a span of 8 bases. Looked up from germline, CDR1 is SGHAT and CDR2 is FQNNGV. This CDR3 is built from 16 residues. CDR3 loop: CASSLDARAGANVLTF. The CDR3 nucleotides read TGTGCCAGCAGCTTAGATGCCAGGGCTGGGGCCAACGTCCTGACTTTC. Combining the CDR3 with reference TRBV11-2 and TRBJ2-6 gives the whole variable domain EAGVAQSPRYKIIEKRQSVAFWCNPISGHATLYWYQQILGQGPKLLIQFQNNGVVDDSQLPKDRFSAERLKGVDSTLKIQPAKLEDSAVYLCASSLDARAGANVLTFGAGSRLTVL.

In its sample, this clonotype was seen a few times. This rearrangement joins TRBV9 to TRBJ1-2, with D maybe TRBD1 (6 bases). V was pared by 0 bases and J by 7 bases, with 13 bases between. There are 14 residues in the CDR3. Germline-derived CDR1 and CDR2 are SGDLS and YYNGEE. Here the CDR3 DNA reads TGTGCCAGCAGCGTAGGTGCGGGGGCGGGTGGCTACACCTTC. It is translated as CASSVGAGAGGYTF.

This clonotype appeared a few times. This chain uses TRBV19 with TRBJ2-1; D possibly uses TRBD1 or TRBD2 (5 bases each). The CDR3 totals 15 residues. Germline V gene data show CDR1 as LNHDA and CDR2 as SQIVND (reference sequence). Trimming shortened V by 5 bases and J by 3 bases, and 14 bases separated the two germline ends. In DNA form, the CDR3 reads TGTGCCAGTAGTCAAACCGGGACGCTCTACAATGAGCAGTTCTTC. This translates into CASSQTGTLYNEQFF.

At least ten counts were recorded for this clonotype. J is TRBJ2-7 and V is TRBV6-2 or TRBV6-3, with 7 positions matching TRBD2. Germline CDR1 MNHEY, CDR2 SVGEGT. V lost 8 bases and J lost 7; bases outside the gene matches: 8. The CDR3 runs 12 residues. CDR3 protein: CASHTAGEEQYF. The CDR3 DNA reads TGTGCCAGCCATACGGCGGGGGAAGAGCAGTACTTC.

The CDR3 here is CASSVGTDFYGYTF. Written as DNA, the CDR3 is TGTGCCAGCAGCGTGGGGACAGATTTCTATGGCTACACCTTC. The chain is built from TRBV9 and TRBJ1-2, with 7 nucleotides matching TRBD1. Germline trimming cut 2 bases from V and 4 bases from J; bases unmatched to any gene: 5. CDR3 length equals 14 residues. Germline-derived CDR1 and CDR2 are SGDLS and YYNGEE.